This TCR beta chain was retrieved from a study of CD8 T cells in ankylosing spondylitis. From the 5' RACE reads, TCRdb called clonotypes with MiXCR, one entry per CDR3 protein. The sample consists of approximately 350,000 distinct CDR3 sequences, 20% to 25% of them appearing once. This receptor was identified in a male donor with ankylosing spondylitis or in good health (not recorded which). The sequenced sample was blood, either unsorted or a sorted T cell fraction (not recorded which).

CDR3 residues: CAWKRGRTDTQYF. The DNA of the CDR3 is TGTGCCTGGAAGCGGGGGCGGACAGATACGCAGTATTTT. V and J are TRBV30 and TRBJ2-3; 8 bases agree with TRBD2. The CDR3 covers 13 residues. V was pared by 4 bases and J by 3 bases, with 3 bases of the junction left unmatched. Germline CDR1 is GTSNPN and CDR2 is SVGIG (reference sequence).